The 24 T cell receptor beta chains listed next were all sequenced from one sample in a study of shared clonotypes between healthy human individuals. This table comes from immunoSEQ multiplex PCR, and its TCRdb copy is limited to in-frame clones, with some not included. Counted here are millions of clones, approximately 92% occurring once; the ten biggest clones make up roughly 0.14%. The specimen sequenced was naive CD4+ T cells sorted from blood. Specified subset: CD45RA+ positively selected. The origin of the receptors is a man younger than 35 in good health.

V is TRBV21-1 and J is TRBJ1-5; the D segment call TRBD1 is taken from the table without a DNA check. TRBV21-1 is deemed a pseudogene. This CDR3 region has 16 residues. CDR3 protein: CASSIGGRECNQPQHF. The CDR3 nucleotides are TGTGCCAGCAGCATAGGGGGCAGGGAGTGCAATCAGCCCCAGCATTTT.

The rearrangement uses TRBV6-6 and TRBJ2-7, with 7 nucleotides matching TRBD2. Losses at the gene ends were 6 bases for V and 2 bases for J; bases not matched to a gene: 10. CDR3 length: 15 residues. Looked up from germline, CDR1 is MNHNY and CDR2 is SVGAGI (reference sequence). CDR3 residues: CASSQRGAGTYEQYF. In DNA, the CDR3 is TGTGCCAGCAGCCAAAGGGGAGCGGGGACCTACGAGCAGTACTTC.

The chain couples TRBV11-2 to TRBJ2-5; TRBD2 matches 14 bases. In germline, CDR1 is SGHAT, CDR2 FQNNGV. V trimming: 1 base; J trimming: 2 bases; junction bases outside the gene matches: 6. This CDR3 region has 18 residues. The CDR3 nucleotides are TGTGCCAGCAGCTTAGGACTAGCGGGAGGGCCTCGACAAGAGACCCAGTACTTC. Protein product: CASSLGLAGGPRQETQYF.

The V gene is TRBV4-1, the J gene TRBJ2-5; the D call may be TRBD1 or TRBD2 (5 bases each). Trimming stripped 0 bases from V and 5 bases from J, with 16 bases between. This CDR3 has 16 residues. Germline assignment: CDR1 MGHRA and CDR2 YSYEKL. The CDR3 protein is CASSQDVGLWGETQYF. The CDR3 coding sequence is TGCGCCAGCAGCCAAGATGTCGGCCTCTGGGGGGAGACCCAGTACTTC.

The chain has TRBV7-2 and TRBJ1-1; no reliable D call. V was cut by 3 bases and J by 5 bases, with 10 bases left in between. Germline CDR1 is SGHTA and CDR2 is FQGNSA. The CDR3 consists of 13 residues. The CDR3 loop reads CASSFTWGTEAFF. The CDR3 DNA is TGTGCCAGCAGCTTTACATGGGGAACTGAAGCTTTCTTT. The full variable domain, in which reference TRBV7-2 and TRBJ1-1 provide the parts outside the CDR3, is GAGVSQSPSNKVTEKGKDVELRCDPISGHTALYWYRQSLGQGLEFLIYFQGNSAPDKSGLPSDRFSAERTGGSVSTLTIQRTQQEDSAVYLCASSFTWGTEAFFGQGTRLTVV.

This sequence joins TRBV5-1 and TRBJ2-5, with 8 positions matching TRBD1. CDR3 length equals 15 residues. The germline V gene encodes CDR1 SGHRS and CDR2 YFSETQ. Germline trimming cut 1 base from V and 2 bases from J; bases unmatched to any gene: 4. DNA for the CDR3: TGCGCCAGCAGCTTGACGACAGGGGAACAAGAGACCCAGTACTTC. It specifies CASSLTTGEQETQYF.

This chain joins TRBV30 and TRBJ1-1, with D unresolved. Germline V lookup: CDR1 GTSNPN, CDR2 SVGIG (reference sequence). The CDR3 consists of 14 residues. The V end lost 4 bases, the J end lost 2 bases, and 14 bases lay between the germline ends. CDR3 sequence: CAWTKKAGNTEAFF. For the CDR3, the DNA is TGTGCCTGGACAAAAAAGGCTGGAAACACTGAAGCTTTCTTT.

The chain recombines TRBV19 with TRBJ2-7; 12 positions agree with TRBD2. The CDR3 consists of 16 residues. The germline V gene encodes CDR1 LNHDA and CDR2 SQIVND (reference sequence). Unmatched junction bases numbered 10, after V lost 4 bases and J lost 6 bases. Written as DNA, the CDR3 is TGTGCCAGTAGTAACCCTTGGACTAGCGGGACTGCCGAGCAGTACTTC. Its translation is CASSNPWTSGTAEQYF.

CDR3 amino acids: CASSSIQGNEQFF. The CDR3 DNA reads as TGTGCCAGCAGCTCGATACAAGGGAATGAGCAGTTCTTC. This rearrangement joins TRBV11-2 to TRBJ2-1; D remains unclear. The CDR3 is 13 amino acids. Germline V gives CDR1 SGHAT, CDR2 FQNNGV. The V gene lost 4 bases and the J gene lost 7 bases, with 11 bases spanning the gap.

The chain has TRBV30 and TRBJ2-5; 8 bases are a match to TRBD1. Unmatched junction bases numbered 12, after V lost 5 bases and J lost 4 bases. Germline-derived CDR1 and CDR2 are GTSNPN and SVGIG (reference sequence). The CDR3 runs 15 residues. The CDR3 nucleotides read TGTGCCTGGGGTGGACAGGGTCGGGGTGCAGAGACCCAGTACTTC. The encoded protein is CAWGGQGRGAETQYF. The complete variable domain, with remaining parts taken from reference TRBV30 and TRBJ2-5, reads SQTIHQWPATLVQPVGSPLSLECTVEGTSNPNLYWYRQAAGRGLQLLFYSVGIGQISSEVPQNLSASRPQDRQFILSSKKLLLSDSGFYLCAWGGQGRGAETQYFGPGTRLLVL.

The genes are TRBV6-1 and TRBJ1-5, with D possibly TRBD1 on 5 matching bases. Germline V lookup: CDR1 MNHNS, CDR2 SASEGT. The CDR3 is 15 amino acids. Trimming shortened V by 4 bases and J by 6 bases, and 16 bases separated the two germline ends. The CDR3 DNA is TGTGCCAGCAGTGGGGTCGGGGCCCGGGTTCAGCCCCAGCATTTT. Amino acid sequence: CASSGVGARVQPQHF.

The rearrangement links TRBV2 to TRBJ2-7; 8 bases match TRBD1. This CDR3 has 14 residues. V was pared by 5 bases and J by 7 bases, with 10 bases of the junction left unmatched. CDR1 and CDR2 (germline): SNHLY, FYNNEI. The CDR3 reads CASSRGQAIGEQYF. For the CDR3, the DNA is TGTGCCAGCAGTAGGGGACAGGCTATCGGGGAGCAGTACTTC.

The chain links TRBV6-5 to TRBJ1-2; D ambiguous. V was clipped by 5 bases and J by 6 bases, with 10 bases between them. Germline V CDR1 and CDR2: MNHEY, SVGAGI. CDR3 length: 12 residues. The CDR3, as DNA: TGTGCCAGCAGTCCACGGACGCATGGCTACACCTTC. Translated: CASSPRTHGYTF.

The genes are TRBV11-2 and TRBJ2-1; 11 nucleotides line up with TRBD2. Trimming cost V 4 bases and J 8 bases; bases outside gene matches: 10. The CDR3 contains 16 residues. Germline V CDR1 and CDR2: SGHAT, FQNNGV. For the CDR3, the DNA is TGTGCCAGCAGCTCCCTAGCGGGGGGAATCGGGGATGAGCAGTTCTTC. It is translated as CASSSLAGGIGDEQFF.

The chain carries TRBV27 and TRBJ1-1, with TRBD1 identical over 8 bases. Germline trimming cut 6 bases from V and 1 base from J; bases unmatched to any gene: 4. This CDR3 is built from 14 residues. The germline CDR1 and CDR2 sequences are MNHEY and SMNVEV (reference sequence). CDR3 nucleotide sequence: TGTGCCAGCAGCTGGGACAGGCAGAACACTGAAGCTTTCTTT. The encoded protein is CASSWDRQNTEAFF.

Comment on this clone: Other DNA sequences in this specimen translate into the identical CDR3. The chain is built from TRBV5-1 and TRBJ2-3; 7 nucleotides match TRBD1. J was trimmed by 2 bases and V by 3 bases; bases with no gene match: 3. The CDR3 is 14 residues long. Germline V gives CDR1 SGHRS, CDR2 YFSETQ. The CDR3 protein is CASSSGTDTDTQYF. CDR3 in DNA: TGCGCCAGCAGCTCCGGGACAGACACAGATACGCAGTATTTT.

Details on this clone: The sample has other DNA sequences that encode this CDR3 too. This chain links TRBV5-1 with TRBJ1-6; perhaps TRBD1 as D (5 bases). Germline V gene sequence: CDR1 SGHRS, CDR2 YFSETQ. Trimming removed 0 bases at V and 1 base at J, with 8 bases between. The CDR3 loop spans 16 amino acids. The CDR3 loop reads CASSLGGTSYNSPLHF. CDR3 DNA: TGCGCCAGCAGCTTGGGTGGGACGTCCTATAATTCACCCCTCCACTTT.

This rearrangement joins TRBV29-1 to TRBJ2-1; D remains unclear. The V gene's germline CDR1 is SQVTM and CDR2 ANQGSEA. The CDR3 consists of 14 residues. V was shortened by 5 bases and J by 0 bases, with 11 bases between the two germline ends. The CDR3 sequence is CSVQYLSSYNEQFF. CDR3 nucleotide sequence: TGCAGCGTTCAATACTTGAGCTCCTACAATGAGCAGTTCTTC.

V is TRBV7-2 and J is TRBJ2-5, with 12 bases matching TRBD1. The CDR3 spans 15 residues. With 5 bases clipped from V and 5 bases from J, the junction kept 6 bases outside the gene matches. CDR1 is SGHTA, CDR2 FQGNSA, per germline. The CDR3 loop reads CASSRDRGRGETQYF. As DNA, the CDR3 is TGTGCCAGCAGCCGGGACAGGGGGCGCGGGGAGACCCAGTACTTC.

The chain joins TRBV28 to TRBJ1-1, with D possibly matching TRBD1 (5 bases). In germline, CDR1 is MDHEN, CDR2 SYDVKM. V gave up 5 bases and J gave up 4 bases, with 11 bases separating them. The CDR3 is made up of 13 amino acids. CDR3 sequence (DNA): TGTGCCAGCAGTCCGCCGGGGGGCACTGAAGCTTTCTTT. This codes for CASSPPGGTEAFF.

The CDR3 reads CASSPDQGGYEQYF. The CDR3 DNA reads TGCGCCAGCAGCCCGGACCAGGGAGGCTACGAGCAGTACTTC. The chain links TRBV5-1 to TRBJ2-7; TRBD2 is a possible D gene (6 bases). Germline V gene sequence: CDR1 SGHRS, CDR2 YFSETQ. The CDR3 spans 14 residues. V was cut by 4 bases and J by 3 bases, with 14 bases left in between.

This chain links TRBV6-6 with TRBJ2-1; tentatively, D is TRBD1 or TRBD2 (5 bases each). Germline V gene data show CDR1 as MNHNY and CDR2 as SVGAGI (reference sequence). V shed 5 bases and J shed 4 bases, with 15 bases lying between them. This CDR3 is built from 15 residues. The CDR3 loop is CASSPPGTVYNEQFF. The CDR3, as DNA: TGTGCCAGCAGTCCTCCCGGGACGGTATACAATGAGCAGTTCTTC.

The V gene is TRBV29-1, the J gene TRBJ2-3, with TRBD2 matching over 11 bases. Germline values: CDR1 SQVTM, CDR2 ANQGSEA. This CDR3 comprises 15 residues. The V and J ends lost 7 bases and 4 bases, in that order; junction bases with no gene match: 10. CDR3 residues: CSATPTSGEADTQYF. CDR3 in DNA: TGCAGCGCCACACCGACTAGCGGGGAGGCAGATACGCAGTATTTT.

This clone was seen once. The rearrangement joins TRBV5-1 to TRBJ1-1; D gene ambiguous. This CDR3 has 15 amino acids. Between the trimmed V and J ends, which lost 1 base and 5 bases, there was a span of 15 bases. The V gene's germline CDR1 is SGHRS and CDR2 YFSETQ. DNA of the CDR3: TGCGCCAGCAGCTTGTTTGTAGGGAAGGCGACTGAAGCTTTCTTT. It codes for CASSLFVGKATEAFF.